A selection of T cell receptor beta chains follows, all from one sample in a study of regulatory T cells in long-lasting Graves disease. TCRdb analysed the multiplex PCR reads with MiXCR anew, one entry per CDR3 protein. The profile shows 550,000 or so distinct CDR3 sequences, about 12% of them singletons. These data were also reused for a study on T cells in Graves' hyperthyroidism and ophthalmopathy.

The sample consisted of peripheral blood mononuclear cells (PBMCs), taken at new diagnosis, from a patient treated with antithyroid drugs. The receptors were sampled from a woman in her thirties with Graves disease. CDR3s include the opening cysteine and the closing phenylalanine or tryptophan. A D gene is named only where the DNA matches it firmly. A row's size may be missing; if present it is once, few, many or a size class.

j_gene	v_gene	d_gene	abundance	CDR3aa	CDR3nt
TRBJ1-1	TRBV7-2	TRBD1	many	CASSPSYRGTEAFF	TGTGCCAGCAGCCCCAGTTACAGGGGCACTGAAGCTTTCTTT
TRBJ2-7	TRBV11-2	TRBD1	many	CASSFPGQGHYEQYF	TGTGCCAGCAGCTTTCCGGGACAGGGACACTACGAGCAGTACTTC
TRBJ1-2	TRBV5-4	-	-	CASSRGGEGDGGYTF	TGTGCCAGCAGCCGCGGGGGCGAAGGGGATGGTGGCTACACCTTC
TRBJ1-1	TRBV2	-	many	CASSEGIVGTEAFF	TGTGCCAGCAGTGAAGGGATAGTAGGAACTGAAGCTTTCTTT
TRBJ1-2	TRBV28	-	many	CASSSYQWGAQDGYTF	TGTGCCAGCAGTTCCTACCAGTGGGGGGCACAGGATGGCTACACCTTC
TRBJ2-3	TRBV11-2	-	many	CASSVGPEWDTQYF	TGTGCCAGCAGCGTAGGACCTGAGTGGGATACGCAGTATTTT
TRBJ1-1	TRBV20-1	-	-	CSASSLEAFF	TGCAGTGCTAGTAGTCTCGAAGCTTTCTTT
TRBJ2-5	TRBV11-2	TRBD1	many	CASSSLQGSGRAQYF	TGTGCCAGCAGTTCATTACAGGGGTCTGGGCGGGCCCAGTACTTC
TRBJ2-3	TRBV15	TRBD2	few	CATSPRGGVNTDTQYF	TGTGCCACCAGCCCCCGCGGGGGAGTCAACACAGATACGCAGTATTTT
TRBJ2-5	TRBV19	-	-	CATSRWRGGQETQYF	TGTGCCACCTCACGTTGGAGAGGCGGGCAAGAGACCCAGTACTTC